Reported below is one TCR beta chain. Its antigen is not yet known. Qualities for individual bases were not recorded, and no much larger clone is one base off. The time point label, as the study defines it: baseline before first vaccination. Vaccinee samples were obtained from the UK trials COV001 and COV002, which included a single-blind randomized controlled phase 2/3 trial of AZD1222 (ChAdOx1 nCoV-19) in healthy adults. For TCRbeta chain sequencing, PBMC samples from trial participants were taken at day 0 and at day 28 after the second dose. The data derive from a study of T cell responses to AZD1222 COVID-19 vaccine (dated by TCRdb to the early 2020s). Concerning the study at large: Because spike-specific TCR depth and breadth did not differ between the two schedules, AZD1222 recipients who got a second dose at roughly 4 weeks were pooled with those who got a second dose at roughly 12 weeks. A total of 240 or so trial participants underwent TCR sequencing, of whom approximately 200 had received two doses of AZD1222 and 26 had received two doses of the MenACWY control vaccine. Trial participants were enrolled into age subgroups of 18-55, 56-69 and 70-plus years, which contained roughly 140, 27 and 60 TCR-sequenced participants, respectively.

CDR1 and CDR2 were assigned from the germline V gene as SQVTM and ANQGSEA. V has 6 bases trimmed and J has 3 bases trimmed; junction bases matching no gene number 7. Inclusive of the bounding cysteine and phenylalanine, the CDR3 is 13 residues long. CDR3 DNA is the only sequence kept; it has 39 bases, read in frame from the first base. Findings and caveats that apply to the study as a whole: No day 14 peak-response samples were available, so repertoires were characterized only after the peak T cell response. Conclusions about previously exposed vaccinees were limited because only a handful of AZD1222 recipients were SARS-CoV-2 seropositive at baseline. Vaccine-associated CD4 TCRs spanned the whole spike protein, with dominant responses in regions 160-218 and 743-854. Epitopes outside the regions mutated in the B.1.351 and B.1.1.7 variants were reportedly recognized by nearly half of the unique spike-specific TCRs. Spike-specific TCR breadth and depth rose significantly after two AZD1222 doses compared with day 0 and with MenACWY recipients. In the small 56-69-year group, the increase in depth fell short of significance, most likely because of low power. Participants were mostly white British and included more females than males, and it was suggested by the authors that clonal diversity may have been underestimated.

The CDR3 regions of human TCRbeta chains were analyzed by immunosequencing. The study's processing was this. TCRs in the repertoires were compared against a reference library of SARS-CoV-2-specific TCRs that had been generated with the MIRA antigen-specificity platform. Breadth was defined as the fraction of unique TCRs that were SARS-CoV-2-associated, and depth was defined as the fraction of total T cells that were SARS-CoV-2-associated. Each spike-specific TCR was assigned to its reactive spike region and to a CD4 or CD8 class using the MIRA data. Log10-transformed breadth and depth values were compared by one-way ANOVA with Sidak's multiple comparisons tests. TCRdb holds this immuneACCESS table with in-frame rearrangements only. Some clones are missing; in checked studies, unresolved V genes explain under half, and the rest has no known cause. V and J calls and clone size are as listed in that table; D and trimming were resolved from the DNA. The table for this sample lists roughly 110,000 clones; around 87% of them were counted only once. The ten biggest clones cover approximately 4.3% of the sample.

The V and J segments used are TRBV29-1 and TRBJ2-7, with 8 middle bases fitting TRBD1. The TCR originated in an adult in good health. This material consisted of peripheral blood, taken on day 0 of AZD1222 vaccination. In nucleotide form, the sequence is TGCAGCGTCACCTCAGGGGGCAGCTACGAGCAGTACTTC. Its product reads: CSVTSGGSYEQYF.